The rows below give T cell receptor beta chains drawn from one sample of a study of blood T cell repertoires in COVID-19. The protocol was immunoSEQ multiplex PCR, while the TCRdb copy is restricted to in-frame clones and leaves out a portion. The profile shows more than 300,000 clones, roughly 89% of them singletons. Sequencing was performed on peripheral blood. The receptors stem from a woman in her thirties or forties with COVID-19, enrolled during active disease. CDR3s include the opening cysteine and the closing phenylalanine or tryptophan. A D gene is named only where the DNA matches it firmly. Size is stated for part of the rows, as once, few or many counts, or as a class when the clone is expanded.

TGTGCCAGCAGCTCAATCATCGGTCCCCTCCACTTT	CASSSIIGPLHF	TRBJ1-6	NA	NA	TRBV28
TGTGCCAGCTCGTTACAGGGAAGCTCCTACAATGAGCAGTTCTTC	CASSLQGSSYNEQFF	TRBJ2-1	NA	NA	TRBV18
TGTGCCAGCAGCCCCGGGACAGGGCAGAGGGGTTACACCTTC	CASSPGTGQRGYTF	TRBJ1-2	NA	TRBD1	TRBV7-2
TGTGCCAGCAGCCGCAGGACAGGGAGGGCTGCTTACACCGGGGAGCTGTTTTTT	CASSRRTGRAAYTGELFF	TRBJ2-2	NA	NA	TRBV7-2
TGTGCCAGCAGCGAGACAGGGGTCGGATGGAGCACTGAAGCTTTCTTT	CASSETGVGWSTEAFF	TRBJ1-1	NA	TRBD1	TRBV7-3
TGTGCCAGCCATTCTTACGGGACTAGCGGGGAGGAGCAGTACTTC	CASHSYGTSGEEQYF	TRBJ2-7	NA	TRBD2	TRBV7-9
TGTGCCAGCAGCCGGGGAGGGGACAGGGGATTAGAGACCCAGTACTTC	CASSRGGDRGLETQYF	TRBJ2-5	NA	TRBD1	TRBV5-4
TGTGCCAGCCCCCCGGGCGGGGGGGAAGGGTGGTGCCAAGAGACCCAGTACTTC	CASPPGGGEGWCQETQYF	TRBJ2-5	once	TRBD2	TRBV9
TGTGCCAGCGAGGGACTCTCGAATGAGCAGTTCTTC	CASEGLSNEQFF	TRBJ2-1	NA	NA	TRBV18
TGCGCCAGCAGCCAAGTCTTACAAAATGAAAAACTGTTTTTT	CASSQVLQNEKLFF	TRBJ1-4	NA	NA	TRBV4-3
TGTGCCAGCAGCTTAGCAGGGGGCTATGGCTACACCTTC	CASSLAGGYGYTF	TRBJ1-2	once	NA	TRBV7-9
TGTGCCAGCAGGCCGACAGGGAACACTGAAGCTTTCTTT	CASRPTGNTEAFF	TRBJ1-1	NA	NA	TRBV28
TGCGCCAGCAGCCCTTCGACAGGGCCCTATGGCTACACCTTC	CASSPSTGPYGYTF	TRBJ1-2	NA	TRBD1	TRBV5-1
TGTGCCAGCAGTTTATCGGCGGCCCCGGAGACCCAGTACTTC	CASSLSAAPETQYF	TRBJ2-5	NA	NA	TRBV27
TGTGCCAGCAGCCAAGGGGGAAGGGGCGTTAACGGCGAGCAGTACTTC	CASSQGGRGVNGEQYF	TRBJ2-7	NA	NA	TRBV3-1/TRBV3-2
TGTGCCAGCAGCGTAGATGGTAGATACAATGAGCAGTTCTTC	CASSVDGRYNEQFF	TRBJ2-1	NA	NA	TRBV9
TGTGCCAGCAGCCCCCAAGCTAGCTCGAACACCGGGGAGCTGTTTTTT	CASSPQASSNTGELFF	TRBJ2-2	NA	NA	TRBV9
TGTGCCAGCAGCCCAAACGAAGGACAGTACTATGGCTACACCTTC	CASSPNEGQYYGYTF	TRBJ1-2	NA	NA	TRBV6-5
TGTGCCAGCAGCAGAGGACAGGCTGGAGGCTATGGCTACACCTTC	CASSRGQAGGYGYTF	TRBJ1-2	NA	TRBD1	TRBV3-1/TRBV3-2
TGTGCCAGCAGCTTAGGGTGGGAGCGCAATCAGCCCCAGCATTTT	CASSLGWERNQPQHF	TRBJ1-5	NA	NA	TRBV7-2
TGTGCCAGCAGCCTCGGGAGGAGGACGGATACGCAGTATTTT	CASSLGRRTDTQYF	TRBJ2-3	NA	TRBD2	TRBV3-1/TRBV3-2
TGCGCCAGCAGCCAGACAGGGTCTTCCTACGAGCAGTACTTC	CASSQTGSSYEQYF	TRBJ2-7	few	TRBD1	TRBV4-1
TGTGCCTGGAGTGGTGGACAGCTAAATCAGCCCCAGCATTTT	CAWSGGQLNQPQHF	TRBJ1-5	NA	NA	TRBV30
TGCGCCAGCAGCCAAGTAGGGACAGTCACCGGGGAGCTGTTTTTT	CASSQVGTVTGELFF	TRBJ2-2	NA	TRBD1	TRBV4-3
TGTGCCAGCAGTGAAGCTGCGGGCTTATCCCACGAGCAGTACTTC	CASSEAAGLSHEQYF	TRBJ2-7	NA	NA	TRBV6-1
TGTGCCAGCAGTTACTCGATTAGCGGGAGGATCTTC	CASSYSISGRIF	TRBJ2-7	NA	TRBD2	TRBV6-2/TRBV6-3
TGTGCCAGCTCCCCGGGCGGGGGAGATCAGCCCCAGCATTTT	CASSPGGGDQPQHF	TRBJ1-5	NA	NA	TRBV18
TGTGCCAGCAGTCGACAGGGGGTCGGCCTTGACACCGGGGAGCTGTTTTTT	CASSRQGVGLDTGELFF	TRBJ2-2	NA	TRBD1	TRBV27
TGCAGCGTTGGGCAGGAAAAACTGTTTTTT	CSVGQEKLFF	TRBJ1-4	NA	NA	TRBV29-1
TGCGCCAGCAGTCCCAGCGGGAGCTCCTACAATGAGCAGTTCTTC	CASSPSGSSYNEQFF	TRBJ2-1	NA	TRBD2	TRBV5-1
TGTGCCAGCAGCTTCGAGGCGGGGAGACCCGGCAATGAGCAGTTCTTC	CASSFEAGRPGNEQFF	TRBJ2-1	NA	NA	TRBV7-3
TGTGCCAGCAGCTCCCCCGGGGGCGGGAGGGTCACAGATACGCAGTATTTT	CASSSPGGGRVTDTQYF	TRBJ2-3	NA	TRBD2	TRBV7-6
TGTGCCAGCAGTGATTACCTACTAGCGGGTGGGGAGACCCAGTACTTC	CASSDYLLAGGETQYF	TRBJ2-5	once	TRBD2	TRBV6-1
TGTGCCAGCAGTATAGTTTTAAGGGGTACTGAAGCTTTCTTT	CASSIVLRGTEAFF	TRBJ1-1	NA	NA	TRBV7-9
TGCAGTGCTAGTGAAGACAGCTACACTGAAGCTTTCTTT	CSASEDSYTEAFF	TRBJ1-1	NA	NA	TRBV20-1
TGTGCCAGAAGCGGGAGCCTTACCTACGAGCAGTACTTC	CARSGSLTYEQYF	TRBJ2-7	NA	TRBD2	TRBV30